The T cell receptor (beta chain) under discussion was sequenced for a study of T cell responses to AZD1222 COVID-19 vaccine. V gave up 1 base and J gave up 2 bases, with 8 bases separating them. Germline V gene lookup returns CDR1 GTSNPN and CDR2 SVGIG (reference sequence). CDR3 length: 14 residues. The protocol was immunoSEQ multiplex PCR, while the TCRdb copy is restricted to in-frame clones and leaves out a portion. The sample yields 150,000 or so clones, over 80% seen once. The chain couples TRBV30 to TRBJ1-4, with D unresolved. Sequenced here: peripheral blood, sampled 28 days after the second AZD1222 dose. This receptor was obtained from an adult who received the AZD1222 COVID-19 vaccine. CDR3 residues: CAWSGGATNEKLFF. The CDR3, as DNA: TGTGCCTGGAGTGGGGGAGCGACTAATGAAAAACTGTTTTTT.